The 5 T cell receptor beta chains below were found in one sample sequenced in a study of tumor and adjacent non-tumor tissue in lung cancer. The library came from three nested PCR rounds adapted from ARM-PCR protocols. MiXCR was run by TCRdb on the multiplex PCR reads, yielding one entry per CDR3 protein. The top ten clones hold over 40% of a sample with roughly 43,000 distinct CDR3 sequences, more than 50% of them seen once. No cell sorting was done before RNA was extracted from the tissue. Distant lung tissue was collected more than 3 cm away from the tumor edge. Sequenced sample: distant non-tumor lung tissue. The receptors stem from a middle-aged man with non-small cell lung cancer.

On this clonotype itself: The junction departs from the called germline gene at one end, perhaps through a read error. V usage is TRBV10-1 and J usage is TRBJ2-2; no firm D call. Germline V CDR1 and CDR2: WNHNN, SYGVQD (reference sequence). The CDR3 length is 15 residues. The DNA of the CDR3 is TGCGCCAGCAGTGATGCCGGAACGAACACCGAGGAGCTGTTTTTT. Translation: CASSDAGTNTEELFF.

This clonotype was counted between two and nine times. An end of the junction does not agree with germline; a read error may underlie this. The CDR3 DNA is TGTGCCTGCAGCCAACAAGAGGGGCGTAATGAGCAGTTCTTC. Translated, it gives CACSQQEGRNEQFF. The chain has TRBV4-2 and TRBJ2-1, with D perhaps being TRBD1 or TRBD2 (5 bases each). Germline V gives CDR1 LGHNA, CDR2 YNFKEQ. The CDR3 extends over 14 amino acids.

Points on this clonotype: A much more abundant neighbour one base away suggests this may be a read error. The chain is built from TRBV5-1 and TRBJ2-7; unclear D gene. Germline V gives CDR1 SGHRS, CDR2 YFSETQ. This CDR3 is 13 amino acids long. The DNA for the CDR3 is TGCCCCAGCAGCTTGGATGTCTCCTACGAGCAGTACTTC. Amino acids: CPSSLDVSYEQYF.

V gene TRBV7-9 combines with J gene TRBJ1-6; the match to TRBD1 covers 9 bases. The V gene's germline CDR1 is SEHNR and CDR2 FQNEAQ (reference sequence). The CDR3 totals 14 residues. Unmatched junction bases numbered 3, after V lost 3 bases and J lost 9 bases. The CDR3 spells CASSFTGGGSPLHF. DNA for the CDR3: TGTGCCAGCAGCTTCACAGGGGGCGGTTCACCCCTCCACTTT.

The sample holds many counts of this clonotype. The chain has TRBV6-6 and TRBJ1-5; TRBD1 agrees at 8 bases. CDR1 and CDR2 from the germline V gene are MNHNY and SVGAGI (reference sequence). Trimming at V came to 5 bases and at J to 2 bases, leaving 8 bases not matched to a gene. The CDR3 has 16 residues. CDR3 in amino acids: CASSHDRGQGNQPQHF. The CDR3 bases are TGTGCCAGCAGTCATGACAGGGGACAGGGCAATCAGCCCCAGCATTTT.